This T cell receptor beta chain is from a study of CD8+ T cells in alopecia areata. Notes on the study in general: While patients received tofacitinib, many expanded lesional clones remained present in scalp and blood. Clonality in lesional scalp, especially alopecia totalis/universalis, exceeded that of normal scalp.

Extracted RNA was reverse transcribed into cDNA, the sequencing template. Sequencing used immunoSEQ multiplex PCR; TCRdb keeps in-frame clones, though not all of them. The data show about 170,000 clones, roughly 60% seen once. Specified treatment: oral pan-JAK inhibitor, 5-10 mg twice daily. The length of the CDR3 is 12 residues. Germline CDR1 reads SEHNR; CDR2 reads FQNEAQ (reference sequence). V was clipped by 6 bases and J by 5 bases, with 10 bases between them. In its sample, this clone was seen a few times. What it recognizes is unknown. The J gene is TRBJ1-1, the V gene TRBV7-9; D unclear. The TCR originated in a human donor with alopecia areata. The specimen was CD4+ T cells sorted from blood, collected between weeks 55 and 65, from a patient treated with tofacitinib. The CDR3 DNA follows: TGTGCCAGCAGTTCAACCGGGACTGAAGCTTTCTTT. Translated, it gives CASSSTGTEAFF. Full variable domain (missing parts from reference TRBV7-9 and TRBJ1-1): DTGVSQNPRHKITKRGQNVTFRCDPISEHNRLYWYRQTLGQGPEFLTYFQNEAQLEKSRLLSDRFSAERPKGSFSTLEIQRTEQGDSAMYLCASSSTGTEAFFGQGTRLTVV.